This T cell receptor beta chain was identified in a study of shared clonotypes between healthy human individuals. Data came from immunoSEQ multiplex PCR; TCRdb stores just in-frame clones and leaves some out. In the table there are around 940,000 clones, about three quarters of which are singletons. The CDR3 is made up of 15 amino acids. V lost 5 bases and J lost 0, with 13 bases in between. Germline CDR1 reads LNHNV; CDR2 reads YYDKDF (reference sequence). The sequence came from a young man in good health. Sequenced material: memory CD4+ T cells sorted from blood. Subset: CD45RA-negative fraction. The chain couples TRBV15 to TRBJ1-1; D might be TRBD1 (5 bases). CDR3 DNA: TGTGCCACCAGCGATCGGACAAAAATGAACACTGAAGCTTTCTTT. As protein: CATSDRTKMNTEAFF.